This entry lists 21 T cell receptor beta chains sequenced from one sample in a study of T cell responses to AZD1222 COVID-19 vaccine. Assay: immunoSEQ multiplex PCR; the TCRdb copy retains only in-frame clones and omits some. The table lists 94,000 or so clones, almost 90% of them singletons. The source was peripheral blood, collected on day 0 of AZD1222 vaccination. The receptor set was obtained from an adult in good health.

This chain uses TRBV9 with TRBJ2-1, with D possibly being TRBD2 (5 bases). In germline, CDR1 is SGDLS, CDR2 YYNGEE. Between the trimmed V and J ends, which lost 3 bases and 6 bases, there was a span of 13 bases. CDR3 size: 14 residues. CDR3 amino acids: CASSERWWVNEQFF. CDR3 DNA: TGTGCCAGCAGCGAGCGGTGGTGGGTCAATGAGCAGTTCTTC.

The chain couples TRBV9 to TRBJ2-7; D not certain. The germline V gene has CDR1 SGDLS and CDR2 YYNGEE. CDR3 length: 16 amino acids. Between the trimmed V and J ends, which lost 2 bases and 0 bases, there was a span of 15 bases. The CDR3 sequence is CASSVLPDGASYEQYF. In DNA form, the CDR3 reads TGTGCCAGCAGCGTCCTTCCGGACGGAGCCTCCTACGAGCAGTACTTC.

The chain employs TRBV7-2 and TRBJ1-2, with 7 bases fitting TRBD1. J was trimmed by 4 bases and V by 7 bases; bases with no gene match: 9. Germline V gene lookup returns CDR1 SGHTA and CDR2 FQGNSA. The CDR3 loop spans 14 amino acids. Here the CDR3 reads CASNPGTVPYGYTF. Here the CDR3 DNA reads TGTGCCAGCAACCCCGGGACAGTGCCCTATGGCTACACCTTC.

This chain uses TRBV7-2 with TRBJ2-7; maybe TRBD2 (5 bases). This CDR3 has 13 residues. Trimming stripped 4 bases from V and 8 bases from J, with 15 bases between. The germline V gene has CDR1 SGHTA and CDR2 FQGNSA. The CDR3 DNA follows: TGTGCCAGCAGCTCCCACGGGTGGGAGAAGCAGTACTTC. Its translation is CASSSHGWEKQYF. The full variable domain, its missing parts supplied by reference TRBV7-2 and TRBJ2-7, is GAGVSQSPSNKVTEKGKDVELRCDPISGHTALYWYRQSLGQGLEFLIYFQGNSAPDKSGLPSDRFSAERTGGSVSTLTIQRTQQEDSAVYLCASSSHGWEKQYFGPGTRLTVT.

The chain employs TRBV27 and TRBJ2-7; D possibly corresponds to TRBD2 (6 bases). This CDR3 comprises 14 residues. V gave up 8 bases and J gave up 4 bases, with 18 bases separating them. CDR1 MNHEY and CDR2 SMNVEV come from the germline V gene (reference sequence). CDR3 DNA sequence: TGTGCCAGCCGGAGGGAGGCCCTGGGGTACGAGCAGTACTTC. Translated: CASRREALGYEQYF.

This chain joins TRBV5-6 and TRBJ2-7; 8 positions agree with TRBD1. From germline, CDR1 is SGHDT and CDR2 YYEEEE. V shed 1 base, J shed 5 bases, and the junction held 5 bases outside the gene matches. This CDR3 region has 14 residues. The chain's CDR3 is CASSLLDRADEQYF. CDR3 coding DNA: TGTGCCAGCAGCTTGTTGGACAGGGCGGACGAGCAGTACTTC. Together with reference TRBV5-6 and TRBJ2-7, the CDR3 gives the full variable domain: DAGVTQSPTHLIKTRGQQVTLRCSPKSGHDTVSWYQQALGQGPQFIFQYYEEEERQRGNFPDRFSGHQFPNYSSELNVNALLLGDSALYLCASSLLDRADEQYFGPGTRLTVT.

This chain joins TRBV5-1 and TRBJ2-2; 7 nucleotides line up with TRBD1. With 8 bases clipped from V and 0 bases from J, the junction kept 4 bases outside the gene matches. Germline CDR1 reads SGHRS; CDR2 reads YFSETQ. The CDR3 is 14 amino acids. The DNA for the CDR3 is TGCGCCAGTCTTGGGACAGCGAACACCGGGGAGCTGTTTTTT. Translated: CASLGTANTGELFF.

This chain uses TRBV12-3 or TRBV12-4 with TRBJ2-3; TRBD1 agrees at 8 bases. The V gene end was trimmed by 8 bases and the J gene end by 5 bases; junction bases not matched to a gene: 3. This CDR3 has 12 residues. The CDR3 region is CASVRGQDTQYF. The DNA for the CDR3 is TGTGCCAGCGTCAGGGGGCAAGATACGCAGTATTTT.

The CDR3 loop reads CASSVLAGEGEQYF. In DNA, the CDR3 is TGTGCCAGCAGTGTACTAGCGGGGGAAGGCGAGCAGTACTTC. The rearrangement joins TRBV6-4 to TRBJ2-7, with 11 positions matching TRBD2. CDR1 is MRHNA and CDR2 is SNTAGT in the germline V gene. There are 14 residues in the CDR3. Losses at the gene ends were 4 bases for V and 6 bases for J; bases not matched to a gene: 5.

This rearrangement joins TRBV19 to TRBJ1-1; D not resolved. This CDR3 has 13 amino acids. V was shortened by 4 bases and J by 5 bases, with 11 bases between the two germline ends. In germline, CDR1 is LNHDA, CDR2 SQIVND (reference sequence). The DNA of the CDR3 is TGTGCCAGTAGTAGCCCCCTCCGGACTGAAGCTTTCTTT. Translating it yields CASSSPLRTEAFF. Full variable domain (remainder filled in from reference TRBV19 and TRBJ1-1): DGGITQSPKYLFRKEGQNVTLSCEQNLNHDAMYWYRQDPGQGLRLIYYSQIVNDFQKGDIAEGYSVSREKKESFPLTVTSAQKNPTAFYLCASSSPLRTEAFFGQGTRLTVV.

V usage is TRBV6-6 and J usage is TRBJ1-6; D ambiguous. Trimming removed 8 bases from V and 5 bases from J, with 13 bases in between. This CDR3 is 14 amino acids long. Germline CDR1 and CDR2: MNHNY and SVGAGI (reference sequence). CDR3 sequence reads: CASRLSQDNSPLHF. In DNA form, the CDR3 reads TGTGCCAGCCGCCTGTCGCAGGATAATTCACCCCTCCACTTT.

V and J are TRBV28 and TRBJ2-4, with 10 positions matching TRBD1. V was clipped by 6 bases and J by 7 bases; unmatched bases: 3. The germline V gene has CDR1 MDHEN and CDR2 SYDVKM. The length of the CDR3 is 13 residues. CDR3 protein: CASRLTGGNIQYF. The CDR3 nucleotides read TGTGCCAGCAGGCTGACAGGGGGCAACATTCAGTACTTC.

Worth noting for this clone: The same CDR3 also results from other DNA sequences found in this sample. This chain links TRBV28 with TRBJ2-7; D call uncertain. Trimming removed 1 base at V and 4 bases at J, with 5 bases between. CDR1 is MDHEN and CDR2 is SYDVKM in the germline V gene. This CDR3 comprises 12 residues. Written as DNA, the CDR3 is TGTGCCAGCAGTTTATTGGGGTACGAGCAGTACTTC. Its translation: CASSLLGYEQYF.

The J gene is TRBJ2-2, the V gene TRBV4-3, with TRBD2 matching over 10 bases. Losses at the gene ends were 0 bases for V and 6 bases for J; bases not matched to a gene: 7. CDR1 is LGHNA, CDR2 YSLEER, per germline. This CDR3 has 17 residues. The CDR3 is CASSQDGTSDTAGELFF. In nucleotides, the CDR3 is TGCGCCAGCAGCCAAGACGGGACTAGCGACACGGCCGGGGAGCTGTTTTTT.

The rearrangement uses TRBV4-3 and TRBJ2-7; tentative D call: TRBD1 (5 bases). Between the trimmed V and J ends, which lost 1 base and 2 bases, there was a span of 21 bases. The CDR3 covers 18 residues. Germline CDR1 LGHNA, CDR2 YSLEER. The CDR3 DNA reads TGCGCCAGCAGCCAAGGCCTTAGCCGGCCAGGGCTGACCTACGAGCAGTACTTC. The encoded protein is CASSQGLSRPGLTYEQYF.

The chain couples TRBV28 to TRBJ1-1; D gene ambiguous. The V and J ends lost 10 bases and 0 bases respectively, with 9 bases between them. Germline V lookup: CDR1 MDHEN, CDR2 SYDVKM. The CDR3 sequence is 12 residues long. CDR3 sequence reads: CAIQSMNTEAFF. The CDR3 region has the DNA TGTGCCATACAGTCCATGAACACTGAAGCTTTCTTT.

This rearrangement joins TRBV4-3 to TRBJ1-2; D remains ambiguous. The CDR3 is made up of 16 amino acids. The germline CDR1 and CDR2 sequences are LGHNA and YSLEER. V was trimmed by 0 bases and J by 5 bases, leaving 16 bases between them. The CDR3 spells CASSQDLLETEYGYTF. CDR3 in DNA: TGCGCCAGCAGCCAAGATCTTTTAGAGACGGAATATGGCTACACCTTC.

A remark on this clone: At one boundary the junction diverges from the germline segment, which might be a read error. The V call is TRBV28, the J call TRBJ2-7; D not resolved. The CDR3 length is 16 residues. Germline-derived CDR1 and CDR2 are MDHEN and SYDVKM. The CDR3 protein is CVSNPSRPVYLYEQYF. As DNA, the CDR3 is TGTGTCAGCAACCCTTCTAGGCCGGTTTATTTATACGAGCAGTACTTC.

V usage is TRBV7-9 and J usage is TRBJ2-1; TRBD2 matches 8 bases. J was trimmed by 0 bases and V by 2 bases; bases with no gene match: 9. CDR3 length equals 18 residues. The germline CDR1 and CDR2 sequences are SEHNR and FQNEAQ (reference sequence). CDR3 amino acids: CASSLSRGGRLSYNEQFF. The CDR3 nucleotides read TGTGCCAGCAGCTTATCCCGGGGCGGGAGGCTCTCCTACAATGAGCAGTTCTTC. The full variable domain, rest sourced from reference TRBV7-9 and TRBJ2-1, is DTGVSQNPRHKITKRGQNVTFRCDPISEHNRLYWYRQTLGQGPEFLTYFQNEAQLEKSRLLSDRFSAERPKGSFSTLEIQRTEQGDSAMYLCASSLSRGGRLSYNEQFFGPGTRLTVL.

This rearrangement joins TRBV19 to TRBJ2-7, with 9 bases matching TRBD1. Germline V lookup: CDR1 LNHDA, CDR2 SQIVND (reference sequence). CDR3 size: 16 residues. Trimming cost V 11 bases and J 9 bases; bases outside gene matches: 23. CDR3 region: CASASEGGQGSTGQYF. The CDR3 nucleotides are TGTGCCTCCGCCTCAGAAGGGGGACAGGGCTCAACCGGGCAGTACTTC.

J is TRBJ1-5 and V is TRBV6-6; the D is unclear. V dropped 6 bases and J dropped 3 bases, with 21 bases sitting between them. CDR3 length: 17 amino acids. Germline CDR1 MNHNY, CDR2 SVGAGI (reference sequence). CDR3 loop: CASSRFLPGYNNQPQHF. The CDR3 DNA follows: TGTGCCAGCAGCCGATTCCTCCCGGGCTACAACAATCAGCCCCAGCATTTT.